Following are 19 T cell receptor beta chains from one sample sequenced in a study of blood T cell repertoires in COVID-19. The protocol was immunoSEQ multiplex PCR, while the TCRdb copy is restricted to in-frame clones and leaves out a portion. Of about 190,000 clones in the sample, 70% to 85% were seen once. The material sequenced was PBMCs or T cells enriched from blood (not recorded which). Receptors were obtained from a woman aged 30 to 39 who had recovered from COVID-19.

The genes are TRBV7-2 and TRBJ1-2, with D uncertain. The CDR3 extends over 13 amino acids. Trimming pared 1 base from V and 4 bases from J, leaving 7 bases between. The germline CDR1 and CDR2 sequences are SGHTA and FQGNSA. CDR3 in amino acids: CASSLGTTYGYTF. CDR3 sequence (DNA): TGTGCCAGCAGCTTAGGCACTACCTATGGCTACACCTTC.

V is TRBV3-1 (or the pseudogene TRBV3-2) and J is TRBJ1-1; TRBD1 matches 7 bases. This CDR3 has 14 amino acids. The germline CDR1 and CDR2 sequences are LGHDT and YNNKEL (reference sequence). The V and J ends lost 4 bases and 10 bases, in that order; junction bases with no gene match: 12. The CDR3 protein is CASSRDRARMGAFF. The CDR3 coding sequence is TGTGCCAGCAGCCGTGACAGGGCCCGGATGGGAGCTTTCTTT.

The CDR3 spells CASSAKGMNTEAFF. The DNA for the CDR3 is TGTGCCAGCAGTGCAAAGGGGATGAACACTGAAGCTTTCTTT. V and J are TRBV2 and TRBJ1-1; possible D gene TRBD1, 5 bases. The CDR3 covers 14 residues. Germline V gives CDR1 SNHLY, CDR2 FYNNEI. V was pared by 4 bases and J by 0 bases, with 9 bases between.

The DNA of the CDR3 is TGTGCCAGCAGGCGGGACAGTTCAAACACCGGGGAGCTGTTTTTT. Protein sequence: CASRRDSSNTGELFF. This chain connects TRBV11-1 to TRBJ2-2, with D tentatively TRBD1 (7 bases). Per the germline V gene, CDR1 is SGHAT and CDR2 is FQDESV (reference sequence). Trimming took 6 bases from V and 2 from J, leaving 13 bases between them. This CDR3 is built from 15 residues.

The chain uses TRBV7-9 and TRBJ2-3, with D maybe TRBD1 (6 bases). Germline assignment: CDR1 SEHNR and CDR2 FQNEAQ (reference sequence). This CDR3 region has 16 residues. Trimming pared 5 bases from V and 0 bases from J, leaving 15 bases between. In DNA form, the CDR3 reads TGTGCCAGCAGCCTGCAGGGGATGACTAGCACAGATACGCAGTATTTT. This gives the protein CASSLQGMTSTDTQYF.

The gene calls are TRBV7-3 and TRBJ2-7; D gene unclear. Trimming shortened V by 1 base and J by 4 bases, and 14 bases separated the two germline ends. The V gene's germline CDR1 is SGHTA and CDR2 FQGTGA. The CDR3 runs to 15 residues. The CDR3: CASSLSGGAQYEQYF. CDR3 coding DNA: TGTGCCAGCAGCTTAAGTGGCGGAGCGCAATACGAGCAGTACTTC.

J is TRBJ2-5 and V is TRBV28; weak D call: TRBD2 (5 bases). Germline loops: CDR1 MDHEN, CDR2 SYDVKM. The CDR3 spans 15 residues. V was trimmed by 6 bases and J by 1 base, leaving 15 bases between them. The CDR3 DNA reads as TGTGCCAGCAGCGCCGTCGGGGTCGCCCAAGAGACCCAGTACTTC. Its protein product is CASSAVGVAQETQYF.

The gene calls are TRBV6-1 and TRBJ2-7; 9 bases match TRBD2. From germline, CDR1 is MNHNS and CDR2 SASEGT. CDR3 length: 14 residues. V gave up 8 bases and J gave up 5 bases; unmatched junction bases: 10. In nucleotides, the CDR3 is TGTGCCAGCGCCACAAAGCGGGAGGTTAACGAGCAGTACTTC. The encoded protein is CASATKREVNEQYF.

This clone appeared a single time. The V and J genes are TRBV11-2 and TRBJ1-2; tentative D call: TRBD1 (5 bases). This CDR3 has 13 residues. The V gene lost 0 bases and the J gene lost 3 bases, with 5 bases spanning the gap. Germline CDR1 SGHAT, CDR2 FQNNGV. This CDR3 is CASSLDRDYGYTF. CDR3 DNA sequence: TGTGCCAGCAGCTTAGACAGGGACTATGGCTACACCTTC.

This chain joins TRBV6-1 and TRBJ2-1; D might be TRBD2 (5 bases). The germline V and J ends were trimmed by 3 bases and 7 bases, with 10 bases remaining between them. The CDR3 has 13 amino acids. Germline assignment: CDR1 MNHNS and CDR2 SASEGT. CDR3 DNA sequence: TGTGCCAGCAGTGAGGGTAGAGGGAATGAGCAGTTCTTC. Its protein is CASSEGRGNEQFF.

This rearrangement joins TRBV10-1 to TRBJ1-4; D is uncertain. V lost 4 bases to trimming and J lost 10 bases, with 13 bases between them. The CDR3 length is 13 residues. Looked up from germline, CDR1 is WNHNN and CDR2 is SYGVQD (reference sequence). This chain's CDR3 is CASSVASEGKLFF. CDR3 nucleotides: TGCGCCAGCAGTGTCGCGTCCGAGGGAAAACTGTTTTTT.

This clone has only a few counts. The V gene is TRBV3-1 (or the pseudogene TRBV3-2), the J gene TRBJ2-5, with TRBD2 matching 8 bases. V lost 4 bases to trimming and J lost 2 bases; unmatched junction nucleotides: 9. The CDR3 totals 16 residues. The germline gives CDR1 LGHDT, CDR2 YNNKEL (reference sequence). The CDR3 protein is CASSLGIAGRQETQYF. DNA for the CDR3: TGTGCCAGCAGCCTGGGTATAGCGGGGAGGCAAGAGACCCAGTACTTC.

The gene calls are TRBV18 and TRBJ2-1; 10 bases align to TRBD2. Germline CDR1 KGHSH, CDR2 LQKENI. This CDR3 spans 17 amino acids. Trimming removed 1 base from V and 8 bases from J; junction bases left unmatched: 11. The CDR3 is CASSPLSSGGAFHEQFF. In DNA form, the CDR3 reads TGTGCCAGCTCACCACTGTCAAGCGGGGGGGCCTTCCATGAGCAGTTCTTC.

Notes on this clone: Within the sample, other DNA sequences also encode this same CDR3. This chain joins TRBV5-1 and TRBJ1-2; the D is unclear. The length of the CDR3 is 12 residues. The V gene's germline CDR1 is SGHRS and CDR2 YFSETQ. Trimming removed 1 base from V and 2 bases from J, with 3 bases in between. CDR3 DNA sequence: TGCGCCAGCAGCTTGCAAAACTATGGCTACACCTTC. It yields the protein CASSLQNYGYTF.

The chain couples TRBV30 to TRBJ1-1; D call uncertain. Germline V gene sequence: CDR1 GTSNPN, CDR2 SVGIG (reference sequence). The length of the CDR3 is 12 residues. The germline V and J ends were trimmed by 4 bases and 1 base, with 7 bases remaining between them. CDR3: CAWITGNTEAFF. CDR3 in DNA: TGTGCCTGGATCACGGGGAACACTGAAGCTTTCTTT. The full variable domain, completed using reference TRBV30 and TRBJ1-1, is SQTIHQWPATLVQPVGSPLSLECTVEGTSNPNLYWYRQAAGRGLQLLFYSVGIGQISSEVPQNLSASRPQDRQFILSSKKLLLSDSGFYLCAWITGNTEAFFGQGTRLTVV.

The chain is built from TRBV5-1 and TRBJ1-3; 8 bases match TRBD1. Germline V gene lookup returns CDR1 SGHRS and CDR2 YFSETQ. This CDR3 spans 14 amino acids. With V trimmed by 2 bases and J by 10 bases, 8 bases remained unmatched. The CDR3: CASSFDQGAGTIYF. Here the CDR3 DNA reads TGCGCCAGCAGCTTTGACCAGGGGGCAGGGACCATATATTTT.

This clone is a singleton in its sample. The rearrangement links TRBV19 to TRBJ1-5; D unresolved. V was shortened by 3 bases and J by 4 bases, with 7 bases between the two germline ends. The CDR3 totals 13 residues. Germline loops: CDR1 LNHDA, CDR2 SQIVND (reference sequence). The CDR3 loop reads CASSIGGNQPQHF. The DNA for the CDR3 is TGTGCCAGTAGTATTGGAGGTAATCAGCCCCAGCATTTT.

The rearrangement joins TRBV7-2 to TRBJ2-2; D is possibly TRBD1 (6 bases). Trimming removed 5 bases at V and 5 bases at J, with 18 bases between. This CDR3 is 16 amino acids long. CDR1 is SGHTA, CDR2 FQGNSA, per germline. CDR3 coding DNA: TGTGCCAGCAGCCCCGGTAGGGGGAGAAATACCGGGGAGCTGTTTTTT. It specifies CASSPGRGRNTGELFF.

This clone was counted only a few times. This rearrangement joins TRBV18 to TRBJ1-1; no clear D gene. V was clipped by 5 bases and J by 4 bases, with 14 bases between them. Germline V gene data show CDR1 as KGHSH and CDR2 as LQKENI. This CDR3 has 14 amino acids. The CDR3 coding sequence is TGTGCCAGCTCAGGACTTGGGAAAGGCACTGAAGCTTTCTTT. Translation gives CASSGLGKGTEAFF.